This TCR beta chain was found in a study of identifying expanded T cells in peripheral blood. Study outcomes and limitations: Variance in clone template counts between two-week samples significantly increased with total template count across all healthy donors. Over approximately two and four weeks, about 17 and 20 clones changed, versus 1.2 between replicates.

CDR3 length equals 14 residues. The germline gives CDR1 MNHNY, CDR2 SVGAGI (reference sequence). The V end lost 3 bases, the J end lost 4 bases, and 12 bases lay between the germline ends. During the collection period, no donor immune events like infections were recorded. As to this clone: The antigen remains undetermined.

Generated by immunoSEQ multiplex PCR, the TCRdb table keeps only in-frame clones and is missing some. In the table there are 45,000 to 60,000 clones, about 85% of which are singletons. This chain connects TRBV6-6 to TRBJ1-1; D unclear. The sample consisted of blood. The source is a person aged 18 to 70 in good health. The CDR3 DNA reads TGTGCCAGCAGTTATGAAGGGTCGAGCACTGAAGCTTTCTTT. Protein product: CASSYEGSSTEAFF.